This T cell receptor (beta chain) was retrieved from a study of blood T cell repertoires in COVID-19. About the study: Italy, Spain and the United States were the sources of the convalescent and acute COVID-19 samples.

The germline V and J ends were trimmed by 5 bases and 4 bases, with 12 bases remaining between them. Germline CDR1 LNHDA, CDR2 SQIVND (reference sequence). The CDR3 sequence is 14 residues long. TCRdb's copy holds only in-frame clones and misses some; the assay was immunoSEQ multiplex PCR. This table holds about 230,000 clones, around nine tenths found once. Self-reported history from a screening survey and questionnaire set each donor's cohort. Recovered status in Cohort 3 required two negative PCRs, clearance, or symptom resolution. Sample: PBMCs or T cells enriched from blood (not recorded which). The source is a man aged 25 to 40 who had recovered from COVID-19. The V and J genes are TRBV19 and TRBJ2-1; unclear D gene. The CDR3 nucleotides read TGTGCCAGTAGTGCGCAGAGACTGTACAATGAGCAGTTCTTC. Its protein product is CASSAQRLYNEQFF.